This entry concerns a single T cell receptor (beta chain). The target antigen is unknown. Produced via immunoSEQ multiplex PCR; TCRdb's table is partial and in-frame only. The top ten hold 0.2% to 0.25% of the sample, which has tens of thousands of clones, approximately 94% seen once. These data come from a study of graft-versus-host responses after intestinal transplantation. Overall study context: Tacrolimus plus steroids were given to all recipients for approximately three years, preceded by anti-thymocyte globulin induction.

Study-level findings and limits: Marrow from the recipient contained GvH clones, some of which had appeared first in ileum or blood. Peak levels of circulating GvH clones tracked with early post-transplant HvG declines.

There are 15 residues in the CDR3. From germline, CDR1 is MGHDK and CDR2 SYGVNS. Losses at the gene ends were 4 bases for V and 3 bases for J; bases not matched to a gene: 2. The source is a human donor who was the organ donor for an intestinal transplant. The source material was unstimulated CD4+ T cells sorted from spleen or lymph node cells, sampled before transplant. The J gene is TRBJ1-6, the V gene TRBV25-1, with 8 bases identical to TRBD1. Written as DNA, the CDR3 is TGTGCCAGCAGTGGTACAGGGGGCTATAATTCACCCCTCCACTTT. Translating gives CASSGTGGYNSPLHF. The entire variable domain, with the rest obtained from reference TRBV25-1 and TRBJ1-6, is as follows: EADIYQTPRYLVIGTGKKITLECSQTMGHDKMYWYQQDPGMELHLIHYSYGVNSTEKGDLSSESTVSRIRTEHFPLTLESARPSHTSQYLCASSGTGGYNSPLHFGNGTRLTVT.